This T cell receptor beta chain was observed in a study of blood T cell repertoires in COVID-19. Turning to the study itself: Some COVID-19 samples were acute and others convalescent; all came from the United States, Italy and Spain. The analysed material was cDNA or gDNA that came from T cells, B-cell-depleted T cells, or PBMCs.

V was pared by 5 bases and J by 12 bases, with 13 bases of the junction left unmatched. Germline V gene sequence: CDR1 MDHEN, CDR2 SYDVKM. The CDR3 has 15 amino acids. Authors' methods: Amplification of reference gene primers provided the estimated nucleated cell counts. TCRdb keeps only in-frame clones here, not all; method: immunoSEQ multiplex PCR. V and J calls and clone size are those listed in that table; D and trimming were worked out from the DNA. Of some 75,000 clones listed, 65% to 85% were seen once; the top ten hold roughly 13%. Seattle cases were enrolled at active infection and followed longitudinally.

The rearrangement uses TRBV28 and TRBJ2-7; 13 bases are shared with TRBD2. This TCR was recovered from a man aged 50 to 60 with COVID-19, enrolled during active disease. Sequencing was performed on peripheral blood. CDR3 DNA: TGTGCCAGCAGTCCCATCACTAGCGGGAGGGCCGGGAGGTACTTC. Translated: CASSPITSGRAGRYF.